Listed here are 25 T cell receptor beta chains from one sample, sequenced in a study of shared clonotypes between healthy human individuals (TCRdb year 2020). CD8 naive samples consisted of CD45RO-negative cells that were positively selected for CCR7, yielding a CD45RA+CCR7+ population without TemRA cells. Preparation of the library involved the immunoSEQ multiplex PCR assay. The table was pulled from immuneACCESS by TCRdb, which kept in-frame rearrangements only. Such tables lose some clones; where checked, under half of the loss comes from unresolved V genes, and the rest has no known cause. The sample profile shows roughly 2 million clones; approximately 95% of them were found once. The ten largest clonotypes hold roughly 1.1% of the sample. Sample: naive CD8+ T cells sorted from blood. This specimen's cell subset or site label, per the study, means: CD45RA+CCR7+. Receptors were obtained from a man in his late teens or twenties in good health.

The chain combines TRBV5-1 with TRBJ1-4; D might be TRBD1 (5 bases). Germline V gene data show CDR1 as SGHRS and CDR2 as YFSETQ. Deletions cut 4 bases from V and 8 bases from J, with 15 bases between. CDR3 size: 14 residues. The CDR3 loop is CASSGRGVGEKLFF. The CDR3 region has the DNA TGCGCCAGCAGCGGGAGGGGAGTAGGGGAAAAACTGTTTTTT.

This rearrangement joins TRBV7-9 to TRBJ2-2; perhaps TRBD1 as D (5 bases). The CDR3 loop spans 14 amino acids. V lost 5 bases and J 5 bases, leaving 12 bases between the germline ends. Germline-derived CDR1 and CDR2 are SEHNR and FQNEAQ (reference sequence). For the CDR3, the DNA is TGTGCCAGCAGCGAACAGGAGCCTACCGGGGAGCTGTTTTTT. Encoded protein: CASSEQEPTGELFF.

To note about this clone: As the CDR3 is not closed by the conserved phenylalanine or tryptophan, this likely results from a read error. This chain connects TRBV15 to TRBJ1-1, with unresolved D. In germline, CDR1 is LNHNV, CDR2 YYDKDF (reference sequence). Trimming stripped 3 bases from V and 3 bases from J, with 8 bases between. The CDR3 loop spans 13 amino acids. CDR3 in DNA: TGTGCCACCAGCAGGTTATGGGACACTGAAGCTTTCTCT. Translation gives CATSRLWDTEAFS.

This chain links TRBV2 with TRBJ1-1; D unresolved. CDR1 is SNHLY and CDR2 is FYNNEI in the germline V gene. The ends were cut back, 6 bases at V and 0 bases at J, with 5 bases in the middle. The CDR3 is 12 residues long. DNA for the CDR3: TGTGCCAGCAGAAGAGTGAACACTGAAGCTTTCTTT. Protein sequence: CASRRVNTEAFF. Using reference TRBV2 and TRBJ1-1 for the parts outside the CDR3, the full variable domain is EPEVTQTPSHQVTQMGQEVILRCVPISNHLYFYWYRQILGQKVEFLVSFYNNEISEKSEIFDDQFSVERPDGSNFTLKIRSTKLEDSAMYFCASRRVNTEAFFGQGTRLTVV.

V is TRBV4-1 and J is TRBJ2-7; D is unresolved. The germline CDR1 and CDR2 sequences are MGHRA and YSYEKL. The CDR3 loop spans 15 amino acids. Trimming removed 2 bases from V and 5 bases from J, with 16 bases in between. The CDR3 loop reads CASSQYPMVRDEQYF. The CDR3 DNA is TGCGCCAGCAGCCAATACCCAATGGTACGGGACGAGCAGTACTTC.

The chain combines TRBV7-6 with TRBJ1-2; 9 bases are a match to TRBD1. V trimming: 6 bases; J trimming: 2 bases; junction bases outside the gene matches: 10. The CDR3 extends over 16 amino acids. The germline V gene has CDR1 SGHVS and CDR2 FNYEAQ. DNA for the CDR3: TGTGCCAGCAGTGACTATCCGGGACAGGGAAACTATGGCTACACCTTC. Protein sequence: CASSDYPGQGNYGYTF.

In DNA, the CDR3 is TGCGCCAGCAGTACAGGGGAGACTGAAGCTTTCTTT. Protein: CASSTGETEAFF. The chain has TRBV10-2 and TRBJ1-1; TRBD1 matches 7 bases. This CDR3 has 12 amino acids. In germline, CDR1 is WSHSY, CDR2 SAAADI. The V segment lost 5 bases and the J segment 5 bases; nucleotides outside the gene matches: 2.

This chain links TRBV27 with TRBJ2-2; D perhaps matches TRBD2 (5 bases). The germline V gene has CDR1 MNHEY and CDR2 SMNVEV (reference sequence). Trimming took off 5 bases at V and 5 bases at J, with 24 bases between the two ends. CDR3 size: 18 residues. The CDR3 nucleotides read TGTGCCAGCAGTCCTATAAGGGTGTCCGGAGGTGGGACCGGGGAGCTGTTTTTT. Translating it yields CASSPIRVSGGGTGELFF.

This chain links TRBV7-9 with TRBJ2-1; D not resolved. This CDR3 comprises 12 residues. Germline V gene lookup returns CDR1 SEHNR and CDR2 FQNEAQ (reference sequence). V lost 8 bases to trimming and J lost 2 bases, with 7 bases between them. CDR3 amino acids: CASGVTYNEQFF. Written as DNA, the CDR3 is TGTGCCAGCGGGGTAACCTACAATGAGCAGTTCTTC.

V gene TRBV13 combines with J gene TRBJ2-1, with D perhaps being TRBD1 or TRBD2 (5 bases each). Germline values: CDR1 PRHDT, CDR2 FYEKMQ (reference sequence). Deletions cut 4 bases from V and 3 bases from J, with 16 bases between. The CDR3 consists of 16 residues. CDR3 region: CASSSRDPWDYNEQFF. CDR3 bases: TGTGCCAGCAGCTCTCGGGACCCTTGGGACTACAATGAGCAGTTCTTC.

The V call is TRBV6-5, the J call TRBJ2-3; 11 nucleotides align to TRBD2. This CDR3 comprises 15 residues. J gave up 4 bases and V 4 bases, and 4 bases lay outside the gene matches. CDR1 and CDR2 from the germline V gene are MNHEY and SVGAGI. CDR3 sequence (DNA): TGTGCCAGCAGTTCTAGCGGGGGGATCCCAGATACGCAGTATTTT. Translated, it gives CASSSSGGIPDTQYF.

The chain uses TRBV19 and TRBJ1-6; maybe TRBD1 (5 bases). Trimming cost V 5 bases and J 1 base, with 12 bases left between them. The CDR3 has 16 residues. Germline V gene lookup returns CDR1 LNHDA and CDR2 SQIVND (reference sequence). The CDR3 reads CASSPSGESYNSPLHF. For the CDR3, the DNA is TGTGCCAGTAGTCCCTCGGGGGAATCCTATAATTCACCCCTCCACTTT.

CDR3 amino acids: CASSQEGGSGSYEQYF. CDR3 in DNA: TGCGCCAGCAGCCAAGAAGGCGGGAGTGGTTCCTACGAGCAGTACTTC. The gene calls are TRBV4-3 and TRBJ2-7; 7 bases match TRBD2. Germline CDR1 LGHNA, CDR2 YSLEER. The V segment lost 0 bases and the J segment 1 base; nucleotides outside the gene matches: 6. The CDR3 loop spans 16 amino acids.

V usage is TRBV7-8 and J usage is TRBJ2-5; tentatively, D is TRBD1 (5 bases). This CDR3 is built from 15 residues. Germline values: CDR1 SGHVS, CDR2 FQNEAQ. The V and J ends lost 6 bases and 4 bases respectively, with 18 bases between them. CDR3 sequence: CASSGQAGNAETQYF. CDR3 bases: TGTGCCAGCAGTGGCCAGGCAGGGAACGCAGAGACCCAGTACTTC.

V and J are TRBV30 and TRBJ2-1; TRBD1 matches at 7 bases. The germline V gene encodes CDR1 GTSNPN and CDR2 SVGIG (reference sequence). Trimming at V came to 5 bases and at J to 8 bases, leaving 6 bases not matched to a gene. The CDR3 spans 12 residues. Here the CDR3 reads CAWSTGSDEQFF. The CDR3 bases are TGTGCCTGGTCGACAGGGAGTGATGAGCAGTTCTTC.

Written as DNA, the CDR3 is TGCAGCGTTGAGGGGGTGGCGATGAGCGGCTACACCTTC. Protein product: CSVEGVAMSGYTF. The V gene is TRBV29-1, the J gene TRBJ1-2, with D tentatively TRBD1 (5 bases). This CDR3 contains 13 residues. V lost 3 bases and J lost 8, with 16 bases in between. Germline V gene lookup returns CDR1 SQVTM and CDR2 ANQGSEA.

Points on this clone: The junction departs from the called germline gene at one end, perhaps through a read error. In the same sample, other DNA sequences code for this CDR3. This chain uses TRBV2 with TRBJ2-5; weak D call: TRBD2 (5 bases). Per the germline V gene, CDR1 is SNHLY and CDR2 is FYNNEI. The CDR3 has 12 residues. The CDR3 bases are TGTGCCAGTCGAATACTGGGAGAGACACAGTACTTC. Translated: CASRILGETQYF.

The chain recombines TRBV7-6 with TRBJ1-1, with TRBD1 identical over 9 bases. Germline lookup yields CDR1 SGHVS and CDR2 FNYEAQ. With V trimmed by 4 bases and J by 1 base, 1 base remained unmatched. The CDR3 sequence is 14 residues long. CDR3 loop: CASSSQGANTEAFF. The CDR3 DNA follows: TGTGCCAGCAGCTCACAGGGGGCGAACACTGAAGCTTTCTTT.

Worth noting for this clone: Other DNA sequences from this sample encode an identical CDR3 as well. J is TRBJ2-6 and V is TRBV2, with D uncertain. V was trimmed by 3 bases and J by 0 bases, leaving 6 bases between them. The germline V gene encodes CDR1 SNHLY and CDR2 FYNNEI. This CDR3 spans 15 amino acids. Here the CDR3 DNA reads TGTGCCAGCAGTGAGGGCAGCTCTGGGGCCAACGTCCTGACTTTC. Protein: CASSEGSSGANVLTF. Full variable domain (outside the CDR3, taken from reference TRBV2 and TRBJ2-6): EPEVTQTPSHQVTQMGQEVILRCVPISNHLYFYWYRQILGQKVEFLVSFYNNEISEKSEIFDDQFSVERPDGSNFTLKIRSTKLEDSAMYFCASSEGSSGANVLTFGAGSRLTVL.

The V gene is TRBV4-1, the J gene TRBJ2-3, with TRBD2 identical over 9 bases. The CDR3 is 18 residues long. Germline V CDR1 and CDR2: MGHRA, YSYEKL. V lost 0 bases to trimming and J lost 2 bases; unmatched junction nucleotides: 9. DNA for the CDR3: TGCGCCAGCAGCCAAGATAAGTCGCTAGCGGGATCCACAGATACGCAGTATTTT. Its translation is CASSQDKSLAGSTDTQYF.

V is TRBV28 and J is TRBJ2-7, with no clear D. The CDR3 extends over 16 amino acids. Germline CDR1 MDHEN, CDR2 SYDVKM. V lost 2 bases and J lost 0, with 14 bases in between. The CDR3 reads CASSLAVQAISYEQYF. The CDR3, as DNA: TGTGCCAGCAGTTTAGCTGTCCAGGCCATCTCCTACGAGCAGTACTTC.

The chain uses TRBV5-6 and TRBJ2-5; maybe TRBD1 (6 bases). Trimming pared 0 bases from V and 4 bases from J, leaving 19 bases between. The germline CDR1 and CDR2 sequences are SGHDT and YYEEEE. The CDR3 spans 17 residues. CDR3 DNA: TGTGCCAGCAGCTTGGCAGGTCTTCCAGGGGTGAGAGAGACCCAGTACTTC. Translation: CASSLAGLPGVRETQYF.

V gene TRBV7-9 combines with J gene TRBJ1-6; weak D call: TRBD1 (5 bases). Trimming cost V 0 bases and J 7 bases, with 10 bases left between them. Germline assignment: CDR1 SEHNR and CDR2 FQNEAQ (reference sequence). The CDR3 contains 15 residues. The CDR3 here is CASSLAHEGNSPLHF. In DNA, the CDR3 is TGTGCCAGCAGCTTAGCACACGAGGGGAATTCACCCCTCCACTTT.

Concerning this clone itself: The same CDR3 can be traced to other DNA sequences in this sample. The rearrangement links TRBV9 to TRBJ2-3; D is possibly TRBD1 or TRBD2 (6 bases each). The CDR3 is 15 amino acids. V shed 2 bases and J shed 0 bases, with 10 bases lying between them. Per the germline V gene, CDR1 is SGDLS and CDR2 is YYNGEE. Here the CDR3 reads CASSVGGQSTDTQYF. The CDR3, as DNA: TGTGCCAGCAGCGTCGGGGGACAAAGCACAGATACGCAGTATTTT.

CDR3 residues: CASSQDRNGYTF. The CDR3 DNA reads as TGTGCCAGCAGCCAAGACAGGAATGGCTACACCTTC. The chain links TRBV7-2 to TRBJ1-2, with D possibly matching TRBD1 (6 bases). There are 12 residues in the CDR3. Looked up from germline, CDR1 is SGHTA and CDR2 is FQGNSA. V lost 5 bases and J 6 bases, leaving 10 bases between the germline ends.